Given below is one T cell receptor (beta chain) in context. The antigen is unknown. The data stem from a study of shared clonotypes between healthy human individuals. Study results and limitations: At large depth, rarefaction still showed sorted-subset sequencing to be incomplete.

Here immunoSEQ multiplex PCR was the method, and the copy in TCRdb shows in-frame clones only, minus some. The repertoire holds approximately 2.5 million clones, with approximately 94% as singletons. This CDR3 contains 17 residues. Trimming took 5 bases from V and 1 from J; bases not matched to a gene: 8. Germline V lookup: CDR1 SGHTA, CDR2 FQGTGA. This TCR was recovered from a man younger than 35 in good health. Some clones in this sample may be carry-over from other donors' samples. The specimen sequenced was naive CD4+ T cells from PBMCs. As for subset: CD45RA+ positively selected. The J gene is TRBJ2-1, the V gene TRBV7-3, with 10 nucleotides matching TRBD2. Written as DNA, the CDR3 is TGTGCCAGCAGCCTGTCCCGACTAGCGGGTTCCTACAATGAGCAGTTCTTC. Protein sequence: CASSLSRLAGSYNEQFF.